One TCR beta chain is described in this entry. No cognate antigen has been identified for it. No base quality information exists; no much larger clone differs at one position. Libraries were made using the immunoSEQ multiplex PCR assay. Rearranged TCR beta chain sequences were amplified using the hsTCRB Kit according to the manufacturer's protocol. TCRB libraries were sequenced on an Illumina MiSeq. Processing in the source paper ran as follows. Demultiplexing, trimming and gene mapping were performed with the kit vendor's proprietary platform. The source is immuneACCESS, and TCRdb retained only in-frame sequences with V and J called. Part of the clones is not carried over; for the studies checked, unresolved V genes explain less than half of this, and the remainder is unexplained. V, J and clone size reflect that table, while D and trimming were determined from the DNA. The sample table shows 30,000 to 40,000 clones, and over 80% are seen once. The ten largest account for about 2.2% of the sample.

CDR1 and CDR2 were assigned from the germline V gene as SGHRS and YFSETQ. The CDR3 sequence holds 13 residues, the cysteine and phenylalanine included. The entry retains the CDR3 DNA only, 39 bases that are in frame from base 1. Trimmed from V: 8 bases; trimmed from J: 2 bases; junction bases lacking a gene match: 4. The data stem from a study of a mutant IDH1 vaccine in newly diagnosed glioma (dated by TCRdb to the early 2020s). In the study overall: Across visits V03 through V10, patients got a total of eight vaccinations, given in weeks 1, 3, 5, 7, 11, 15, 19 and 23. Peripheral blood was collected at six visits: V03 (baseline), V05, V07, V10, V12 and V13. Before enrollment, patients had received standard therapy of radiotherapy alone, temozolomide alone, or radiochemotherapy with temozolomide; most received the combination. In the chemotherapy-containing groups, vaccination started alongside temozolomide cycles, whereas in patients who had radiotherapy alone it started 4-6 weeks after radiotherapy. For exploratory analyses, roughly 25 treated patients had longitudinal TCRB deep sequencing done wherever samples were available. The roughly 30 treated patients were roughly 62% male and around 40% female, with a mean age of around 40 years. The full study reports these points: Pseudoprogression seemed to be unrelated to changes in the top peripheral T cell clonotypes found by TCRB sequencing. PBMC samples for TCRB deep sequencing were selected based on availability. Vaccine-induced immune responses across multiple MHC alleles were detected in 93.3% of patients. It was noted by the authors that analyses of patient blood samples could not be reproduced owing to sample limitations.

What the time point label conveys for this sample: week 11, during vaccination. Each vaccine dose, consisting of 300 ug of a 20-mer mutant IDH1 peptide in Montanide, was administered subcutaneously with topical imiquimod. The donors had newly diagnosed IDH1-mutant astrocytomas of WHO grade 3 or 4 that showed loss of nuclear ATRX. The samples were drawn from NOA16, a multicentre, single-arm, open-label phase I trial in Germany that tested a mutant IDH1 peptide vaccine in humans for the first time. The DNeasy Blood and Tissue Kit was used to extract genomic DNA from EDTA blood for TCRB sequencing. The receptor was derived from a middle-aged man with glioma. The sample was PBMCs, taken from a glioma patient whose treatment included an IDH1 peptide vaccine. The sequence links TRBV5-1 to TRBJ2-7, with 10 central nucleotides matching TRBD1. For the CDR3, the sequence is CASRGQGTYEQYF. The bases are TGCGCCAGTCGGGGACAGGGGACCTACGAGCAGTACTTC.